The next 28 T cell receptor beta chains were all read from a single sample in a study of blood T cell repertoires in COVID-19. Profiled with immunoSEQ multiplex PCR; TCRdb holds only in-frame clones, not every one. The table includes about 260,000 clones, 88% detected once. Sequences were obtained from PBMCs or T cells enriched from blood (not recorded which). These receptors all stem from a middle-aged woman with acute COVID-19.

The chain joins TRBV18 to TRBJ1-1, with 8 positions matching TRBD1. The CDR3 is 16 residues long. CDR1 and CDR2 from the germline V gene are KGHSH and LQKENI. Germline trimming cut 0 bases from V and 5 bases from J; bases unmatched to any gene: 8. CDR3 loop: CASSPPGTGGMTEAFF. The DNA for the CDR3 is TGTGCCAGCTCACCACCTGGTACAGGGGGTATGACTGAAGCTTTCTTT.

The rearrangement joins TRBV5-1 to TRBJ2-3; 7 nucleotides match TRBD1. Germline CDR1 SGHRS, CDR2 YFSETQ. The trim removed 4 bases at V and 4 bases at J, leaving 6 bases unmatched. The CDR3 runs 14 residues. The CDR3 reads CASSPDRASDTQYF. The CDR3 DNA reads TGCGCCAGCAGCCCAGACAGGGCCTCAGATACGCAGTATTTT.

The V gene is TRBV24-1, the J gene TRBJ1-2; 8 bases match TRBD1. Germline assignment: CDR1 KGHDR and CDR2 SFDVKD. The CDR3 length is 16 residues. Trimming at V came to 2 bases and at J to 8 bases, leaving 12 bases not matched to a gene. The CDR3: CATSDSPPDRAGGYTF. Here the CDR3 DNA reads TGTGCCACCAGTGATTCCCCTCCGGACAGGGCTGGAGGCTACACCTTC.

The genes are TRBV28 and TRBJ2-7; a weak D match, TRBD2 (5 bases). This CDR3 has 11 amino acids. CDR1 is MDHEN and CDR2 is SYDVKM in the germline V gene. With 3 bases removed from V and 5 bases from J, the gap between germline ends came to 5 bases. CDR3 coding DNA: TGTGCCAGCAGTTTGAGGGACGAGCAGTACTTC. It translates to CASSLRDEQYF.

The CDR3 DNA is TGCGCCAGCAACCGAGCGGACGGTGAAGCTTTCTTT. Encoded protein: CASNRADGEAFF. This chain uses TRBV10-2 with TRBJ1-1, with unresolved D. CDR3 length equals 12 residues. Per germline, CDR1 WSHSY and CDR2 SAAADI. Trimming pared 7 bases from V and 7 bases from J, leaving 13 bases between.

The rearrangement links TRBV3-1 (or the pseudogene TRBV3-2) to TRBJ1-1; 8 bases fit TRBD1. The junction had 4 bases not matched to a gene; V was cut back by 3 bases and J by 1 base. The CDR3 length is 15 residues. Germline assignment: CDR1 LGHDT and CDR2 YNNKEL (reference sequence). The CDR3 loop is CASSQSTGGNTEAFF. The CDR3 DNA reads TGTGCCAGCAGCCAGAGTACAGGGGGGAACACTGAAGCTTTCTTT.

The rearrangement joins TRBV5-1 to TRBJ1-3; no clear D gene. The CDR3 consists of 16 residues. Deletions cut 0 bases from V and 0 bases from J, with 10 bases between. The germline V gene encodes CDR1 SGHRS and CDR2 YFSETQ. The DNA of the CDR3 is TGCGCCAGCAGCTTGGTCTCGGGTAACTCTGGAAACACCATATATTTT. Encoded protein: CASSLVSGNSGNTIYF.

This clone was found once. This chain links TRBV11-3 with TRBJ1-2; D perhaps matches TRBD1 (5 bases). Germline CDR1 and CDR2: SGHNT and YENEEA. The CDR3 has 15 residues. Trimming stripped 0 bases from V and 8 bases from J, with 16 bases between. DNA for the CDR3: TGTGCCAGCAGCTTAGATCAGGGCACGTCGAGCGGCTACACCTTC. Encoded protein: CASSLDQGTSSGYTF.

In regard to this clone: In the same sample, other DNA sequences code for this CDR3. The CDR3 coding sequence is TGCGCCAGCAGTGAGTCGACTAGCGAGCAGTTCTTC. Amino acids: CASSESTSEQFF. This chain joins TRBV10-1 and TRBJ2-1; 7 nucleotides line up with TRBD2. J lost 10 bases, V lost 0 bases, and 0 bases had no gene match. The germline CDR1 and CDR2 sequences are WNHNN and SYGVQD (reference sequence). The CDR3 covers 12 residues.

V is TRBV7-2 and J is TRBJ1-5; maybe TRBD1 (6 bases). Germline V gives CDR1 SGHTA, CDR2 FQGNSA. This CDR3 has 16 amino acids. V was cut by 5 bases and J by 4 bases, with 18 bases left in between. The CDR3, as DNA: TGTGCCAGCAGCCTTCAGGGGCAGGTCCCTAATCAGCCCCAGCATTTT. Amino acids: CASSLQGQVPNQPQHF. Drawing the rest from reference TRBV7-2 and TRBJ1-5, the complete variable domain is GAGVSQSPSNKVTEKGKDVELRCDPISGHTALYWYRQSLGQGLEFLIYFQGNSAPDKSGLPSDRFSAERTGGSVSTLTIQRTQQEDSAVYLCASSLQGQVPNQPQHFGDGTRLSIL.

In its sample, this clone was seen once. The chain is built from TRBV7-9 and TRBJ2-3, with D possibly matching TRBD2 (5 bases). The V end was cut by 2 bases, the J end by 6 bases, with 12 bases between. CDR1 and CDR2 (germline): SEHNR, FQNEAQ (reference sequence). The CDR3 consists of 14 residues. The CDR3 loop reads CASSLSAGMDTQYF. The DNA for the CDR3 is TGTGCCAGCAGCTTATCTGCCGGGATGGATACGCAGTATTTT. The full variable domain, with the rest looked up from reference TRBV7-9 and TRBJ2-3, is DTGVSQNPRHKITKRGQNVTFRCDPISEHNRLYWYRQTLGQGPEFLTYFQNEAQLEKSRLLSDRFSAERPKGSFSTLEIQRTEQGDSAMYLCASSLSAGMDTQYFGPGTRLTVL.

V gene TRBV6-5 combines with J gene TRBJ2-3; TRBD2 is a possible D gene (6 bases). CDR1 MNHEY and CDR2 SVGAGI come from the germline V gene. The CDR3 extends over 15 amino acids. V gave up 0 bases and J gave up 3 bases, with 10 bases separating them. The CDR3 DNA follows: TGTGCCAGCAGTTACTCTCGACTAGTGACAGATACGCAGTATTTT. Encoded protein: CASSYSRLVTDTQYF.

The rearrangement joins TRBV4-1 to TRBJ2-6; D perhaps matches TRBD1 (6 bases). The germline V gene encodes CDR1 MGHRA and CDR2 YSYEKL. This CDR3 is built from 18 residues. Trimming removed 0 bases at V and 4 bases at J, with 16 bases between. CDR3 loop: CASSQDGTGFTGANVLTF. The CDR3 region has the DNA TGCGCCAGCAGCCAAGACGGAACAGGGTTTACCGGGGCCAACGTCCTGACTTTC.

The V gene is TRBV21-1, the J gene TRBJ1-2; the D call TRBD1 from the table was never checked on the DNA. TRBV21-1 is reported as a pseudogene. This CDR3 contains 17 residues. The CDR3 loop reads CASSIGQGFLLDYGYTF. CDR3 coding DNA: TGTGCCAGCAGCATCGGACAGGGGTTCCTGCTCGACTATGGCTACACCTTC.

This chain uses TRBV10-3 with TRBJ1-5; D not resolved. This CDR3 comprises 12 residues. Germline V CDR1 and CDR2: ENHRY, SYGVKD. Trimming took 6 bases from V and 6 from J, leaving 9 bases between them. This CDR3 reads CAIRDRGQPQHF. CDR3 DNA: TGTGCCATCAGAGACCGAGGTCAGCCCCAGCATTTT.

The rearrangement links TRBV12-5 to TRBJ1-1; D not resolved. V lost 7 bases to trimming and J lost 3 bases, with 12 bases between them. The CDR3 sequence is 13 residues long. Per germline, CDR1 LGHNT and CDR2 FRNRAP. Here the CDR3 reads CASAPREDTEAFF. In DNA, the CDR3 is TGTGCTAGTGCCCCGCGCGAGGACACTGAAGCTTTCTTT.

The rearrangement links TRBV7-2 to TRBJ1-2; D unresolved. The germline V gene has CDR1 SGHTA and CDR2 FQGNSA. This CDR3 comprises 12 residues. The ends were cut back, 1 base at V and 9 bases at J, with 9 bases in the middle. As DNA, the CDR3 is TGTGCCAGCAGCTTAGGTCGGGATCGCTACACCTTC. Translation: CASSLGRDRYTF.

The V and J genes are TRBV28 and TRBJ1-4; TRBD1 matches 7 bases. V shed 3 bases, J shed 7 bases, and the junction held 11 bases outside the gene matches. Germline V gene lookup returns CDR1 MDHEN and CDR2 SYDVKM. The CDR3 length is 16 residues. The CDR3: CASSLGQTGSSEKLFF. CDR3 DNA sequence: TGTGCCAGCAGTTTGGGACAGACAGGGTCCAGTGAAAAACTGTTTTTT.

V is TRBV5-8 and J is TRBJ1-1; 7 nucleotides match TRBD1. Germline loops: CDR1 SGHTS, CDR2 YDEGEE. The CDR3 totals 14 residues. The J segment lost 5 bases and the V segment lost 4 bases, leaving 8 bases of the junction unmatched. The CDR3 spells CASSIRQGFTEAFF. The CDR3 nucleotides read TGTGCCAGCAGCATAAGACAGGGTTTTACTGAAGCTTTCTTT.

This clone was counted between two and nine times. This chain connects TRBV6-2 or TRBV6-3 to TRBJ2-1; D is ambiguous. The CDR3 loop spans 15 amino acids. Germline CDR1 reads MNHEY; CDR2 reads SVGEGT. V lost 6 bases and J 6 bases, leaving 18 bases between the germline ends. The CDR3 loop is CASSLLTTDINEQFF. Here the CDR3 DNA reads TGTGCCAGCAGCCTCCTTACCACAGATATCAATGAGCAGTTCTTC.

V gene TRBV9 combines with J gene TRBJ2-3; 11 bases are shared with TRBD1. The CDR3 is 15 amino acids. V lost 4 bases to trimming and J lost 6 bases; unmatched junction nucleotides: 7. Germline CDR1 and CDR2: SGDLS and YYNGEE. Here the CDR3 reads CASSWTGGALDTQYF. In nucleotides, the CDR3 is TGTGCCAGCAGCTGGACAGGGGGCGCGCTTGATACGCAGTATTTT.

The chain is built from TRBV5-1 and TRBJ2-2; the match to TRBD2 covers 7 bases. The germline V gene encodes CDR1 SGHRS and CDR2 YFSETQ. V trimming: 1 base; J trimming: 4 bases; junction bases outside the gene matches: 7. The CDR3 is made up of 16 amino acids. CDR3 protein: CASSLPAGVITGELFF. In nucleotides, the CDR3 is TGCGCCAGCAGCTTGCCGGCGGGAGTAATCACCGGGGAGCTGTTTTTT.

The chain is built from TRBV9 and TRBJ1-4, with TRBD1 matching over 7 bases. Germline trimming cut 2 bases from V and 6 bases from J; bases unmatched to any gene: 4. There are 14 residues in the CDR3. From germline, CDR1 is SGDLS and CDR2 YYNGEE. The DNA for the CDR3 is TGTGCCAGCAGCGTCGGGACAGAGGATGAAAAACTGTTTTTT. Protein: CASSVGTEDEKLFF.

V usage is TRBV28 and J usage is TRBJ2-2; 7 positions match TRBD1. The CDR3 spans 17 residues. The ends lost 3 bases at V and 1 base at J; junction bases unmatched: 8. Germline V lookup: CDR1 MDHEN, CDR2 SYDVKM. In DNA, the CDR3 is TGTGCCAGCAGTTTTGACAGGGAAGAAAGGAACACCGGGGAGCTGTTTTTT. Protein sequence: CASSFDREERNTGELFF. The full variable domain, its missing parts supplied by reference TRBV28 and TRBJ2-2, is DVKVTQSSRYLVKRTGEKVFLECVQDMDHENMFWYRQDPGLGLRLIYFSYDVKMKEKGDIPEGYSVSREKKERFSLILESASTNQTSMYLCASSFDREERNTGELFFGEGSRLTVL.

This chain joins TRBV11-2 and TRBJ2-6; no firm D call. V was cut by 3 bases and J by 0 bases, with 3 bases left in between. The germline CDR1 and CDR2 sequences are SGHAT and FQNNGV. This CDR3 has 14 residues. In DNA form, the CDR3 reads TGTGCCAGCAGCTTTAACTCTGGGGCCAACGTCCTGACTTTC. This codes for CASSFNSGANVLTF. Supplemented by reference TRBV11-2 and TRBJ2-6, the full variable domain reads EAGVAQSPRYKIIEKRQSVAFWCNPISGHATLYWYQQILGQGPKLLIQFQNNGVVDDSQLPKDRFSAERLKGVDSTLKIQPAKLEDSAVYLCASSFNSGANVLTFGAGSRLTVL.

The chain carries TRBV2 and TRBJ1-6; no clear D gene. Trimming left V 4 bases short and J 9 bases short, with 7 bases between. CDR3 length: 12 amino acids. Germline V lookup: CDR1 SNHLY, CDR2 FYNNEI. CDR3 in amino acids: CASSVEGSPLHF. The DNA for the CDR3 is TGTGCCAGCAGTGTAGAGGGTTCACCCCTCCACTTT.

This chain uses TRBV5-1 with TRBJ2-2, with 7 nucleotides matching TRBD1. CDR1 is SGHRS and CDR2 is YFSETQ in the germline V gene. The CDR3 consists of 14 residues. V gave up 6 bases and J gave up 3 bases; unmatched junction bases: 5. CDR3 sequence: CASTRQGDTGELFF. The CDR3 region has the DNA TGCGCCAGCACCCGACAGGGAGACACCGGGGAGCTGTTTTTT.

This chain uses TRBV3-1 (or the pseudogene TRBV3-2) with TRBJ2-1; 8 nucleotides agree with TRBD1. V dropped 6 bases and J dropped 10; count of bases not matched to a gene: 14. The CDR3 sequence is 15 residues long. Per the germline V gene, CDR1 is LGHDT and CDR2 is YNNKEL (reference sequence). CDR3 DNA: TGTGCCAGCAGACCTACACGACCGGACAGGGACGAGCAGTTCTTC. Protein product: CASRPTRPDRDEQFF.